This T cell receptor beta chain derives from a study of blood T cell repertoires in COVID-19 (dated by TCRdb to 2020 to 2022). Background on the whole study: Samples from collaborators originated in the United States, Italy and Spain and spanned both the acute and convalescent phases of COVID-19. The repertoires were released in a freely available public database meant as a resource for research on the immune response to SARS-CoV-2. HLA class I and class II types, where available, came from metadata supplied by the sample provider rather than from assay-based typing. The material from the prospective study consisted of cDNA or gDNA derived from T cells, B-cell-depleted T cells, or PBMCs. Samples came from the ongoing ImmuneRACE study (first 160 participants) plus 1,254 subjects from 6 global collaborators. Deeply sampled blood TCRbeta repertoires from subjects exposed to, actively infected with, or recovered from COVID-19 were included in the dataset. A de-identified subject ID, COVID-19 status, age in years and sex were almost always included in the sample metadata.

As regards this clone: The antigen it binds to is not known. There are no base qualities to consult, and no much larger clone falls within one base.

TCRbeta CDR3 regions were amplified from genomic DNA by means of the immunoSEQ Assay, a bias-controlled multiplex PCR. The study's own analysis went as follows. Within the assay, amplification of reference gene primers was used to estimate how many nucleated cells each sample contained. To quantify the absolute abundance of each unique TCRbeta CDR3 rearrangement, sequence reads were collapsed and filtered. For each sample, productive Simpson clonality was calculated by taking the square root of Simpson's diversity index across productive rearrangements. The source is immuneACCESS, and TCRdb retained only in-frame sequences with V and J called. Part of the clones is not carried over; for the studies checked, unresolved V genes explain less than half of this, and the remainder is unexplained. D and trimming come from the DNA, and the V and J calls and clone size come from that table. Here the sample has a few hundred thousand clones; over 75% occur a single time. Jointly, the top ten make up less than 3% of the sample.

Each collaborating institution followed its own protocols to collect whole blood in K2EDTA tubes. For TCRbeta analysis, collaborators shipped samples in one of three forms: frozen whole blood, isolated PBMCs, or DNA extracted from either of those sample types. The germline V gene encodes CDR1 MNHEY and CDR2 SVGAGI. The CDR3 has 13 amino acids, counting the end cysteine and phenylalanine. The only DNA kept is the CDR3, 39 bases in frame from the first base. V gives up 7 bases and J gives up 7 bases, and the segment between their germline ends measures 16 bases. General conclusions and limits of the study: Clinical and demographic metadata were provided uncurated, with the amount varying by source and participant.

The TCR comes from a woman aged 45 to 65 with acute or convalescent COVID-19. Sequences were obtained from peripheral blood. The rearranged chain carries TRBV6-5 and TRBJ1-1; the D gene is possibly TRBD1, with 5 bases matching. In nucleotides, the sequence is TGTGCCAGCATAAAGACAGTGGACGATGAAGCTTTCTTT. It translates as CASIKTVDDEAFF.